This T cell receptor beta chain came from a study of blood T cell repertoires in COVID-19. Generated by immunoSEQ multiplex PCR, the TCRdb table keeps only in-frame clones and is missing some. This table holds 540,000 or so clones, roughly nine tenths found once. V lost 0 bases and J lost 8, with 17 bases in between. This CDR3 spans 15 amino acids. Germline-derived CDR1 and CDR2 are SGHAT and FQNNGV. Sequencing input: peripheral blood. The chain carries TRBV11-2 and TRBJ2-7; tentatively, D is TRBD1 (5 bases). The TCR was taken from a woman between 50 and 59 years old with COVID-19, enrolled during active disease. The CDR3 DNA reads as TGTGCCAGCAGCTTAGACGAAGGGGCCCGATTGCAGCAGTACTTC. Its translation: CASSLDEGARLQQYF.